These 26 T cell receptor beta chains were sequenced from one sample in a study of T-cell memory formation after mild COVID-19. TCRdb called the 5' RACE reads again in MiXCR, with one record for every CDR3 protein. The table records some 490,000 distinct CDR3 sequences, around a sixth of them present only once. Sequencing used PBMCs or a T cell subset sorted from them (not recorded which). Receptor source: an adult woman who had mild COVID-19 (a few samples of this study predate the infection). Cell type and time point are not known.

The chain uses TRBV6-4 and TRBJ2-1; 8 bases agree with TRBD2. Germline-derived CDR1 and CDR2 are MRHNA and SNTAGT. CDR3 size: 16 residues. With 4 bases clipped from V and 2 bases from J, the junction kept 7 bases outside the gene matches. The CDR3 nucleotides are TGTGCCAGCAGTGCCCTCGCGGGGGGTACCTACAATGAGCAGTTCTTC. It translates to CASSALAGGTYNEQFF.

The CDR3 sequence is CASSLGRTGEFF. CDR3 coding DNA: TGTGCCAGCAGCTTAGGGCGGACAGGGGAGTTCTTC. V is TRBV7-9 and J is TRBJ2-1, with TRBD1 matching over 9 bases. CDR1 SEHNR and CDR2 FQNEAQ come from the germline V gene (reference sequence). This CDR3 spans 12 amino acids. With V trimmed by 1 base and J by 14 bases, 3 bases remained unmatched. The full variable domain, in which reference TRBV7-9 and TRBJ2-1 provide the parts outside the CDR3, is DTGVSQNPRHKITKRGQNVTFRCDPISEHNRLYWYRQTLGQGPEFLTYFQNEAQLEKSRLLSDRFSAERPKGSFSTLEIQRTEQGDSAMYLCASSLGRTGEFFGPGTRLTVL.

This clonotype was seen only a few times. This chain links TRBV7-9 with TRBJ1-2; D ambiguous. The CDR3 runs to 14 residues. With 2 bases removed from V and 6 bases from J, the gap between germline ends came to 13 bases. Per germline, CDR1 SEHNR and CDR2 FQNEAQ (reference sequence). As DNA, the CDR3 is TGTGCCAGCAGCTTAATAGGAGGAAACGATGGCTACACCTTC. Translating it yields CASSLIGGNDGYTF. The whole variable domain, remainder taken from reference TRBV7-9 and TRBJ1-2, is DTGVSQNPRHKITKRGQNVTFRCDPISEHNRLYWYRQTLGQGPEFLTYFQNEAQLEKSRLLSDRFSAERPKGSFSTLEIQRTEQGDSAMYLCASSLIGGNDGYTFGSGTRLTVV.

This clonotype was seen repeatedly, ten times or more. The gene calls are TRBV9 and TRBJ2-3, with 9 bases identical to TRBD1. The V segment lost 4 bases and the J segment 1 base; nucleotides outside the gene matches: 4. This CDR3 has 15 residues. The germline CDR1 and CDR2 sequences are SGDLS and YYNGEE. CDR3 loop: CASSLWTGGTDTQYF. The CDR3 region has the DNA TGTGCCAGCAGCCTTTGGACAGGGGGCACAGATACGCAGTATTTT.

This clonotype has just a few counts. The chain carries TRBV20-1 and TRBJ1-3, with TRBD1 as a possible D gene (6 bases). The CDR3 totals 14 residues. The germline gives CDR1 DFQATT, CDR2 SNEGSKA (reference sequence). With 6 bases removed from V and 0 bases from J, the gap between germline ends came to 12 bases. The CDR3 loop reads CSARDKTSGNTIYF. Here the CDR3 DNA reads TGCAGTGCCAGGGACAAAACCTCTGGAAACACCATATATTTT.

The chain links TRBV2 to TRBJ2-2; 8 bases align to TRBD1. The CDR3 has 14 residues. The germline V gene encodes CDR1 SNHLY and CDR2 FYNNEI. The V segment lost 5 bases and the J segment 6 bases; nucleotides outside the gene matches: 5. CDR3 amino acids: CASSRQGYAGELFF. The CDR3 DNA is TGTGCCAGCAGTCGACAGGGGTACGCCGGGGAGCTGTTTTTT.

The chain couples TRBV5-1 to TRBJ1-2, with D hard to call. In germline, CDR1 is SGHRS, CDR2 YFSETQ. V shed 0 bases and J shed 3 bases, with 12 bases lying between them. There are 15 residues in the CDR3. The CDR3 region is CASSLAREGYYGYTF. The CDR3 DNA follows: TGCGCCAGCAGCTTGGCCCGAGAGGGATACTATGGCTACACCTTC.

The CDR3 nucleotides read TGTGCCAGCAGCGCTCGGACAGGGAGTGGCGGCTACACCTTC. Its translation is CASSARTGSGGYTF. The gene calls are TRBV9 and TRBJ1-2; 8 bases are shared with TRBD1. Germline values: CDR1 SGDLS, CDR2 YYNGEE. The CDR3 runs 14 residues. The ends lost 3 bases at V and 8 bases at J; junction bases unmatched: 9.

This clonotype was detected a few times. V gene TRBV15 combines with J gene TRBJ1-5, with D maybe TRBD1 (5 bases). Germline CDR1 reads LNHNV; CDR2 reads YYDKDF (reference sequence). There are 13 residues in the CDR3. V lost 4 bases, J lost 5 bases, and 9 bases lay in between. Here the CDR3 DNA reads TGTGCCACCAGCACTAGGGGTGATCAGCCCCAGCATTTT. Translated: CATSTRGDQPQHF.

This sequence joins TRBV25-1 and TRBJ2-7; perhaps TRBD1 as D (5 bases). CDR1 is MGHDK, CDR2 SYGVNS, per germline. This CDR3 contains 18 residues. V shed 4 bases and J shed 7 bases, with 29 bases lying between them. The CDR3 sequence is CASSVSLGATKGNLEQYF. The CDR3, as DNA: TGTGCCAGCAGTGTTTCTCTAGGGGCTACGAAGGGCAATTTGGAGCAGTACTTC.

The V call is TRBV29-1, the J call TRBJ2-3, with D uncertain. Germline CDR1 and CDR2: SQVTM and ANQGSEA. V was clipped by 5 bases and J by 5 bases, with 8 bases between them. The CDR3 loop spans 11 amino acids. CDR3 sequence reads: CSVPHGDTQYF. CDR3 DNA sequence: TGCAGCGTTCCCCATGGAGATACGCAGTATTTT.

This clonotype has just a few counts. This chain joins TRBV11-2 and TRBJ2-1; D is unclear. CDR3 size: 15 residues. Trimming removed 5 bases from V and 2 bases from J, with 13 bases in between. The V gene's germline CDR1 is SGHAT and CDR2 FQNNGV. CDR3 protein: CASSPDPRAYNEQFF. CDR3 sequence (DNA): TGTGCCAGCAGCCCAGACCCACGAGCCTACAATGAGCAGTTCTTC. The entire variable domain, with the rest obtained from reference TRBV11-2 and TRBJ2-1, is as follows: EAGVAQSPRYKIIEKRQSVAFWCNPISGHATLYWYQQILGQGPKLLIQFQNNGVVDDSQLPKDRFSAERLKGVDSTLKIQPAKLEDSAVYLCASSPDPRAYNEQFFGPGTRLTVL.

The chain employs TRBV10-3 and TRBJ1-2; TRBD1 matches 7 bases. With 11 bases clipped from V and 4 bases from J, the junction kept 10 bases outside the gene matches. CDR1 is ENHRY and CDR2 is SYGVKD in the germline V gene. The CDR3 is 13 residues long. CDR3 coding DNA: TGTGCCGGCAAGCCAGGGGACAGCTATGGCTACACCTTC. This codes for CAGKPGDSYGYTF.

CDR3 DNA: TGTGCCAGCAGCGTAGCGGGAGATTCGGGAGGGAAGTACTTC. Translation gives CASSVAGDSGGKYF. This sequence joins TRBV9 and TRBJ2-7; 8 bases fit TRBD2. Trimming removed 0 bases from V and 11 bases from J; junction bases left unmatched: 10. The V gene's germline CDR1 is SGDLS and CDR2 YYNGEE. The CDR3 totals 14 residues.

This chain links TRBV4-3 with TRBJ2-1; D gene uncertain. CDR3 length equals 19 residues. Between the trimmed V and J ends, which lost 1 base and 6 bases, there was a span of 25 bases. Germline-derived CDR1 and CDR2 are LGHNA and YSLEER. The CDR3 here is CASSQGYRSWALRGNEQFF. In nucleotides, the CDR3 is TGCGCCAGCAGCCAAGGTTACCGCAGCTGGGCCCTCAGAGGCAATGAGCAGTTCTTC.

The chain links TRBV5-5 to TRBJ2-7; possibly TRBD2 for D (5 bases). Germline V gives CDR1 SGHKS, CDR2 YYEKEE (reference sequence). The CDR3 consists of 13 residues. V gave up 2 bases and J gave up 12 bases, with 18 bases separating them. The CDR3 DNA reads as TGTGCCAGCAGCTTTTCTCAGAACGGGAAGCGGTACTTC. This codes for CASSFSQNGKRYF.

This clonotype was detected a few times. The gene calls are TRBV2 and TRBJ1-1, with D uncertain. The CDR3 has 12 amino acids. The germline gives CDR1 SNHLY, CDR2 FYNNEI. Trimming shortened V by 1 base and J by 8 bases, and 8 bases separated the two germline ends. This CDR3 reads CASSEGITEAFF. The DNA of the CDR3 is TGTGCCAGCAGTGAAGGGATAACGGAAGCTTTCTTT.

This clonotype was counted a few times. The CDR3 DNA reads TGTGCCTGGGAACGAAATACGAGGGAGACCCAGTACTTC. Protein product: CAWERNTRETQYF. This chain links TRBV30 with TRBJ2-5; D gene unclear. This CDR3 spans 13 amino acids. V lost 5 bases and J lost 5, with 15 bases in between. In germline, CDR1 is GTSNPN, CDR2 SVGIG (reference sequence).

This clonotype was recorded a few times. The chain joins TRBV28 to TRBJ2-3, with 9 bases identical to TRBD1. The germline gives CDR1 MDHEN, CDR2 SYDVKM. The trim removed 5 bases at V and 6 bases at J, leaving 9 bases unmatched. This CDR3 region has 15 residues. This CDR3 is CASSTRTGEKDTQYF. The DNA of the CDR3 is TGTGCCAGCAGTACAAGGACAGGGGAAAAGGATACGCAGTATTTT.

This clonotype was counted ten times or more. The J gene is TRBJ2-2, the V gene TRBV30, with TRBD2 matching 13 bases. The CDR3 extends over 17 amino acids. Germline V lookup: CDR1 GTSNPN, CDR2 SVGIG (reference sequence). Trimming took 1 base from V and 1 from J; bases not matched to a gene: 3. This chain's CDR3 is CAWSGLAGGRNTGELFF. The DNA for the CDR3 is TGTGCCTGGAGTGGACTAGCGGGAGGTCGGAACACCGGGGAGCTGTTTTTT.

This clonotype was found a few times. The rearrangement uses TRBV6-5 and TRBJ1-2; the D is unclear. This CDR3 is 14 amino acids long. V was trimmed by 6 bases and J by 0 bases, leaving 11 bases between them. The germline V gene has CDR1 MNHEY and CDR2 SVGAGI. The DNA for the CDR3 is TGTGCCAGCAGATACAGCACATCTAACTATGGCTACACCTTC. It translates to CASRYSTSNYGYTF.

The chain employs TRBV5-1 and TRBJ2-6; either TRBD1 or TRBD2 may fit D (5 bases each). In germline, CDR1 is SGHRS, CDR2 YFSETQ. CDR3 length: 19 residues. Deletions cut 0 bases from V and 0 bases from J, with 16 bases between. CDR3 in amino acids: CASSLAGTDAISGANVLTF. The CDR3 coding sequence is TGCGCCAGCAGCTTGGCCGGGACGGATGCCATCTCTGGGGCCAACGTCCTGACTTTC. Full variable domain (missing parts from reference TRBV5-1 and TRBJ2-6): KAGVTQTPRYLIKTRGQQVTLSCSPISGHRSVSWYQQTPGQGLQFLFEYFSETQRNKGNFPGRFSGRQFSNSRSEMNVSTLELGDSALYLCASSLAGTDAISGANVLTFGAGSRLTVL.

This clonotype turned up a few times. The V call is TRBV28, the J call TRBJ2-2; unclear D gene. V was pared by 7 bases and J by 3 bases, with 9 bases between. The CDR3 covers 13 residues. CDR1 and CDR2 (germline): MDHEN, SYDVKM. CDR3 region: CASILRDTGELFF. The DNA of the CDR3 is TGTGCCAGCATCCTACGGGACACCGGGGAGCTGTTTTTT.

This sequence joins TRBV7-3 and TRBJ2-3; D gene unclear. This CDR3 comprises 12 residues. The germline CDR1 and CDR2 sequences are SGHTA and FQGTGA. Trimming stripped 5 bases from V and 6 bases from J, with 9 bases between. For the CDR3, the DNA is TGTGCCAGCAGCCAAGGGTTTGATACGCAGTATTTT. It specifies CASSQGFDTQYF.

A few counts support this clonotype. The CDR3, as DNA: TGTGCCAGCAGCCAAGGTGTGGTAGGGGGCGCGTTTGCTAACTATGGCTACACCTTC. Translation: CASSQGVVGGAFANYGYTF. The V gene is TRBV3-1, the J gene TRBJ1-2, with TRBD1 identical over 7 bases. There are 19 residues in the CDR3. J was trimmed by 0 bases and V by 1 base; bases with no gene match: 14. Germline loops: CDR1 LGHDT, CDR2 YNNKEL (reference sequence).

V usage is TRBV7-9 and J usage is TRBJ1-2; 7 nucleotides agree with TRBD1. CDR1 and CDR2 from the germline V gene are SEHNR and FQNEAQ (reference sequence). This CDR3 region has 15 residues. The V segment lost 1 base and the J segment 5 bases; nucleotides outside the gene matches: 7. CDR3 sequence reads: CASSLETGTDYGYTF. The CDR3 nucleotides are TGTGCCAGCAGCTTAGAAACCGGGACAGATTATGGCTACACCTTC.